This T cell receptor (beta chain) was profiled in a study of blood T cell repertoires in COVID-19. Study-level information: PBMCs, B-cell-depleted T cells, or T cells provided the cDNA or gDNA that made up the material.

The study recruited exposed participants who had met a COVID-19 case within 2 weeks before entry. Repertoires were generated with immunoSEQ multiplex PCR, while TCRdb's copy carries only in-frame clones and drops some. The table includes 400,000 to 500,000 clones, about 88% detected once. This clone showed up just once. The CDR3 contains 16 residues. The germline V gene encodes CDR1 SGHDN and CDR2 FVKESK. The V gene lost 4 bases and the J gene lost 3 bases, with 15 bases spanning the gap. The TCR was taken from a woman under 30 who had been exposed to COVID-19. Sequencing was done on a sample of PBMCs or T cells enriched from blood (not recorded which). This chain connects TRBV14 to TRBJ1-4, with a possible D match to TRBD1 (6 bases). CDR3 nucleotides: TGTGCCAGCAGCCTCAGAAAGGACAGACCTAATGAAAAACTGTTTTTT. It encodes CASSLRKDRPNEKLFF.